This is a list of T cell receptor beta chains from one sample in a study of blood T cell repertoires in COVID-19. TCRdb's table, derived via immunoSEQ multiplex PCR, lists solely in-frame clones and lacks some. The sample records about 27,000 clones, less than 85% being singletons. The sample comprised peripheral blood. These receptor sequences come from an elderly woman with acute or convalescent COVID-19. The CDR3 runs from the conserved cysteine through the conserved F or W. The order of the fields is V gene, CDR3 protein.

V: TRBV5-1; CDR3: CASSLEGTSPPLHF
V: TRBV7-9; CDR3: CASSGGTKGNTIYF
V: TRBV3-1/TRBV3-2; CDR3: CASSQMAVRSYEQYF
V: TRBV5-1; CDR3: CASSPRQGPPSSYEQYF
V: TRBV11-2; CDR3: CASSLGRSGGTEAFF
V: TRBV15; CDR3: CATSREGTGTYGYTF
V: TRBV2; CDR3: CASPRGSSDTEAFF
V: TRBV9; CDR3: CASSLLAGGRNEQFF
V: TRBV9; CDR3: CASSVGQGREQYF
V: TRBV7-2; CDR3: CASSFAENSPLHF
V: TRBV19; CDR3: CASRYLGQGGENTEAFF
V: TRBV10-2; CDR3: CASSDRGQGKYGQPQHF
V: TRBV5-1; CDR3: CASSLAGRIQETQYF
V: TRBV15; CDR3: CATSPTVSAGELFF
V: TRBV19; CDR3: CASSIFRGAGELFF
V: TRBV3-1/TRBV3-2; CDR3: CASSRGQRNQPQHF
V: TRBV6-2/TRBV6-3; CDR3: CASSIQGPGELFF
V: TRBV3-1/TRBV3-2; CDR3: CASSGGNSNQPQHF
V: TRBV15; CDR3: CATSRDRDSGANVLTF
V: TRBV7-2; CDR3: CASSSRPPSTDTQYF
V: TRBV6-6; CDR3: CASKAKGGNQPQHF
V: TRBV7-3; CDR3: CASSLRTSGGVHAYNEQFF
V: TRBV4-3; CDR3: CASSQELQGPGGYTF
V: TRBV2; CDR3: CASSVEVHGYTF